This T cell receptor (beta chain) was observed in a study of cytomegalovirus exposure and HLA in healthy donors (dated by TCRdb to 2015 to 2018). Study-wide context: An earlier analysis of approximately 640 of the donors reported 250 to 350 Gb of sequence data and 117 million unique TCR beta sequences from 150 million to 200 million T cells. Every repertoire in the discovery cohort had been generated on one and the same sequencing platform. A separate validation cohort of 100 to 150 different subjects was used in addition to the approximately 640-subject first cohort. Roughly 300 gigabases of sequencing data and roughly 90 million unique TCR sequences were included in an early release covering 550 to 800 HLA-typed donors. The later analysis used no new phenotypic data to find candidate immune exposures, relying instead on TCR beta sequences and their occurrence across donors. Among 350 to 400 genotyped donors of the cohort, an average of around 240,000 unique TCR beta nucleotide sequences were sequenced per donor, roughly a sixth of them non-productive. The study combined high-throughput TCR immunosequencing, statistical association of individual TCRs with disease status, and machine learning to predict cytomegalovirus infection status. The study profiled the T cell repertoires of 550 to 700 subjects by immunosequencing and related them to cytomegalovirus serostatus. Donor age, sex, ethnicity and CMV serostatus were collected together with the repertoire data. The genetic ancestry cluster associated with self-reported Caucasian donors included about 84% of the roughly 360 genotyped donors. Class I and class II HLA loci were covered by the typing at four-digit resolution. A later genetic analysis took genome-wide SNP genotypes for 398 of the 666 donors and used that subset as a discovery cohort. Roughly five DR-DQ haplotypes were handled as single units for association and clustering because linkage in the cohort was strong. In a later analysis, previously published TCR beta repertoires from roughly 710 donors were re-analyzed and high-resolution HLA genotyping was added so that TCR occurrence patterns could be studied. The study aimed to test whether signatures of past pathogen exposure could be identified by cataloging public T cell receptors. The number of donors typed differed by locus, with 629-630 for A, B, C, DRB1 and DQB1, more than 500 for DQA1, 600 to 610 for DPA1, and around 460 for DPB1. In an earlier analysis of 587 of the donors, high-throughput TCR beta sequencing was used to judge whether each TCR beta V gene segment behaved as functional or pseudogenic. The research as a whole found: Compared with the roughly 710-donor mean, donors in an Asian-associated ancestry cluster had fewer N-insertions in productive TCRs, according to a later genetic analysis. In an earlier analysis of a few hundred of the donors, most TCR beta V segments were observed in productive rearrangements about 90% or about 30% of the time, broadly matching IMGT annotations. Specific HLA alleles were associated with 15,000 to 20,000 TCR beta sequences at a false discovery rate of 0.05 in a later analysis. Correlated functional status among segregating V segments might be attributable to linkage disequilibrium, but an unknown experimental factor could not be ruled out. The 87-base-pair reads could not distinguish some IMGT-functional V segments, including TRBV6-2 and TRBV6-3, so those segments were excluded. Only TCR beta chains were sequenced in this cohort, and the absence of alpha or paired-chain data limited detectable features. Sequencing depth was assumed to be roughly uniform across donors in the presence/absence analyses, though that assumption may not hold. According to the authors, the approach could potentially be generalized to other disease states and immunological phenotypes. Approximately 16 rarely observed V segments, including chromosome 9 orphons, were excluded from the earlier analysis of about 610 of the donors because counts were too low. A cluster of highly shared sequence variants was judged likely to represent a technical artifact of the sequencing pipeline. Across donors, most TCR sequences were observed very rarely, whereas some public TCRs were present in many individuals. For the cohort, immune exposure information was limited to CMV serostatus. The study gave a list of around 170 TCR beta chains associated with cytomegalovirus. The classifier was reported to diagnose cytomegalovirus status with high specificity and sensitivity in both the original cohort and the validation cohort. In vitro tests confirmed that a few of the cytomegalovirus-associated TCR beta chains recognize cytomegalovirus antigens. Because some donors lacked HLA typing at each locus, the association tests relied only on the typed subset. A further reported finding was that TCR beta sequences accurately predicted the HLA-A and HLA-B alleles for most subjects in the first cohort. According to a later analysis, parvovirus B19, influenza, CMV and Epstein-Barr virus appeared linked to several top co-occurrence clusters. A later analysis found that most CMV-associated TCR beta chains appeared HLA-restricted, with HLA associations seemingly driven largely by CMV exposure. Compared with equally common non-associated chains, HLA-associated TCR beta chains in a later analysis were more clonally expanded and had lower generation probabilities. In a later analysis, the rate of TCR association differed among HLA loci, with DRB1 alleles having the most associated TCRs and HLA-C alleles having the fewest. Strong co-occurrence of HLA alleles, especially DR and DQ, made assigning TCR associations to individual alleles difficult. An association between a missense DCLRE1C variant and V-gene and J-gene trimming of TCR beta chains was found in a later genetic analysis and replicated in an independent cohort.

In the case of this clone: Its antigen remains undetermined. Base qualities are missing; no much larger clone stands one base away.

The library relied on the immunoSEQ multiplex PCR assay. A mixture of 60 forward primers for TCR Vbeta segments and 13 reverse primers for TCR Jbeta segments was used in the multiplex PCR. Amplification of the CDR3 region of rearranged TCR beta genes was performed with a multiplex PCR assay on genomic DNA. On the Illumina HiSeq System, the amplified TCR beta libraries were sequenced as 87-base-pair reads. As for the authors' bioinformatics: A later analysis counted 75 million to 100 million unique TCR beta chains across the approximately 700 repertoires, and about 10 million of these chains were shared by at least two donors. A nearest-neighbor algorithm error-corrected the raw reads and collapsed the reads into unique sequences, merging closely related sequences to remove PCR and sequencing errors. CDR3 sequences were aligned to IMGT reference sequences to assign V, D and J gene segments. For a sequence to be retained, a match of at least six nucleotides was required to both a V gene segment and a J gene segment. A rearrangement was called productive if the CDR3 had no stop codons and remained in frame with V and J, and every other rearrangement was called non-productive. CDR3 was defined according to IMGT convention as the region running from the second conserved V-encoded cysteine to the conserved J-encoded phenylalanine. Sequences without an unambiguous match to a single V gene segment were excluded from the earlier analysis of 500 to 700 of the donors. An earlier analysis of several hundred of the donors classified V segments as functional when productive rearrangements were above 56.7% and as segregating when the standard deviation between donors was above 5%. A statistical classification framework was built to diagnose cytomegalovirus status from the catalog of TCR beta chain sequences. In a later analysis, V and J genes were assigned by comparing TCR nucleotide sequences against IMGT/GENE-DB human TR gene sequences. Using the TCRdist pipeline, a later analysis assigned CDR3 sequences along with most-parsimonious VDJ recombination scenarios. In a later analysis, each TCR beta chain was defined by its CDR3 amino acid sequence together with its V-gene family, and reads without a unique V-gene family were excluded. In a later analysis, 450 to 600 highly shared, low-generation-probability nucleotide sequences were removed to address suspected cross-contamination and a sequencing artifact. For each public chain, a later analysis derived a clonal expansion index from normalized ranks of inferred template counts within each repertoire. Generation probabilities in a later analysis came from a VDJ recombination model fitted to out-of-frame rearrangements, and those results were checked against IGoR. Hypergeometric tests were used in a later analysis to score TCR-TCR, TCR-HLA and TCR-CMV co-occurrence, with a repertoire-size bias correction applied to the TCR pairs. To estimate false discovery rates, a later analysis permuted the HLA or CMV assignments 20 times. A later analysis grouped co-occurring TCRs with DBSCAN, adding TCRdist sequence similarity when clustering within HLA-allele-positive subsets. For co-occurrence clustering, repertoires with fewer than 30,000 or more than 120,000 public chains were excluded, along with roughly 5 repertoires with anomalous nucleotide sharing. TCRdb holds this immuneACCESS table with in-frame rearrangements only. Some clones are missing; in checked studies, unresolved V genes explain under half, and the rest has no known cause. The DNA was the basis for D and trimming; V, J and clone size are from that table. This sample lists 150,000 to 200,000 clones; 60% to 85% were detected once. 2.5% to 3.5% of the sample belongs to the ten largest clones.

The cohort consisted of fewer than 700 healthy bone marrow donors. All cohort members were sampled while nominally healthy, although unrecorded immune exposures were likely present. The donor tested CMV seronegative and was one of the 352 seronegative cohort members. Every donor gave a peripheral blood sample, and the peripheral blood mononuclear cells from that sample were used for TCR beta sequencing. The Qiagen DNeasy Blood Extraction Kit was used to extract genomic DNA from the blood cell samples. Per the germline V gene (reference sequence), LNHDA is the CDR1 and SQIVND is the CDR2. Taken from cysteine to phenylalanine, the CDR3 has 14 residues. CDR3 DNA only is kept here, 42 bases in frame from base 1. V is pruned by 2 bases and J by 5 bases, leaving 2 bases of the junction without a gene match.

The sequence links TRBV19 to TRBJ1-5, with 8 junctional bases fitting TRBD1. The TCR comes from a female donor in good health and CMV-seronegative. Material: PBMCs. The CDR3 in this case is CASSIQGADQPQHF. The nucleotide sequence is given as TGTGCCAGTAGTATACAGGGGGCGGATCAGCCCCAGCATTTT.